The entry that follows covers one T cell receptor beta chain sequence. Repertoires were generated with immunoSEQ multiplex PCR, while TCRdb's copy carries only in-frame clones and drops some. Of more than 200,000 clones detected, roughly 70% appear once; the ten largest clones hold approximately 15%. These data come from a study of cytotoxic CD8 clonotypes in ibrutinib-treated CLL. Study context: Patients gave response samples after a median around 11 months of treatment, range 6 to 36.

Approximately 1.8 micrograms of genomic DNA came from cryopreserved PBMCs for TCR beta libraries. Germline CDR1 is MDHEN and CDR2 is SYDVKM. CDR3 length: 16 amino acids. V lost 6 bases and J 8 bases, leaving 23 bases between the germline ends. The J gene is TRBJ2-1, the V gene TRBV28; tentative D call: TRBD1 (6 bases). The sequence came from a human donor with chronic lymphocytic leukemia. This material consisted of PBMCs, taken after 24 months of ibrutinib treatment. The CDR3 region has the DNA TGTGCCAGCAGGAACCTCCGGGACAAGGGCTCCTATGAGCAGTTCTTC. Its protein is CASRNLRDKGSYEQFF.